The 19 T cell receptor beta chains presented below share a single source sample, sequenced in a study of shared clonotypes between healthy human individuals (dated by TCRdb to 2018 to 2021). For the CD8 naive samples, CD45RO-negative cells were positively selected for CCR7, yielding a CD45RA+CCR7+ population from which TemRA cells were excluded. The method behind the library was the immunoSEQ multiplex PCR assay. Sourced from immuneACCESS, this table was stored by TCRdb with only in-frame sequences that have V and J called. A share of the clones is absent; for the studies checked, an unresolved V gene accounts for under half, and the remainder has no known explanation. The sample table shows some 2.1 million clones, and roughly 95% are seen once. About 1.7% of the sample belongs to the ten largest clones. The specimen was naive CD8+ T cells from PBMCs. In light of the paper, this sample's cell subset or site label describes: CD45RA+CCR7+. These receptors all come from a young man in good health. Some clones in this sample may be carry-over from other donors' samples.

The rearrangement joins TRBV7-8 to TRBJ2-7; 7 nucleotides match TRBD1. Germline CDR1 is SGHVS and CDR2 is FQNEAQ. The CDR3 length is 15 residues. Losses at the gene ends were 3 bases for V and 3 bases for J; bases not matched to a gene: 8. The CDR3 sequence is CASSFSRDRNYEQYF. DNA for the CDR3: TGTGCCAGCAGCTTCTCCCGGGACAGAAACTACGAGCAGTACTTC.

Points on this clone: In the same sample, other DNA sequences code for this CDR3. The CDR3: CASSPGLGYEQYF. The DNA for the CDR3 is TGCGCCAGCAGCCCAGGACTCGGGTACGAGCAGTACTTC. The chain has TRBV4-1 and TRBJ2-7; weak D call: TRBD2 (5 bases). V was clipped by 4 bases and J by 4 bases, with 11 bases between them. There are 13 residues in the CDR3. From germline, CDR1 is MGHRA and CDR2 YSYEKL.

This clone occurred a few times. V usage is TRBV7-3 and J usage is TRBJ2-3; D is uncertain. The germline V gene has CDR1 SGHTA and CDR2 FQGTGA. Trimming took off 3 bases at V and 3 bases at J, with 4 bases between the two ends. This CDR3 region has 12 residues. CDR3 amino acids: CASSFCTDTQYF. CDR3 nucleotides: TGTGCCAGCAGCTTCTGTACAGATACGCAGTATTTT.

This clone occurred once. The rearrangement links TRBV5-6 to TRBJ2-3, with 8 bases identical to TRBD1. J gave up 7 bases and V 0 bases, and 4 bases lay outside the gene matches. Germline CDR1 reads SGHDT; CDR2 reads YYEEEE. The CDR3 loop spans 14 amino acids. The CDR3 here is CASSLGTGSYTQYF. The CDR3 DNA sequence: TGTGCCAGCAGCTTGGGGACAGGGAGTTATACGCAGTATTTT.

The chain couples TRBV28 to TRBJ2-2; possible D gene TRBD2, 6 bases. V was cut by 11 bases and J by 0 bases, with 16 bases left in between. This CDR3 spans 15 amino acids. Germline CDR1 is MDHEN and CDR2 is SYDVKM. In DNA form, the CDR3 reads TGTGCCCACCGCTATCGGGACTCGAACACCGGGGAGCTGTTTTTT. Translating gives CAHRYRDSNTGELFF.

The chain links TRBV4-2 to TRBJ2-3; D assignment may be TRBD1 or TRBD2 (5 bases each). Trimming stripped 2 bases from V and 2 bases from J, with 14 bases between. The CDR3 spans 16 residues. The V gene's germline CDR1 is LGHNA and CDR2 YNFKEQ. The CDR3 here is CASSQRDGGVTDTQYF. The CDR3 nucleotides are TGTGCCAGCAGCCAACGGGACGGTGGGGTCACAGATACGCAGTATTTT.

This clone was seen only a few times. This chain uses TRBV2 with TRBJ1-5; D gene ambiguous. Looked up from germline, CDR1 is SNHLY and CDR2 is FYNNEI. The V and J ends lost 6 bases and 6 bases respectively, with 9 bases between them. CDR3 size: 12 residues. The CDR3: CASRRIGQPQHF. In nucleotides, the CDR3 is TGTGCCAGCAGGAGAATTGGTCAGCCCCAGCATTTT. The full variable domain, completed using reference TRBV2 and TRBJ1-5, is EPEVTQTPSHQVTQMGQEVILRCVPISNHLYFYWYRQILGQKVEFLVSFYNNEISEKSEIFDDQFSVERPDGSNFTLKIRSTKLEDSAMYFCASRRIGQPQHFGDGTRLSIL.

The chain combines TRBV13 with TRBJ2-7, with D perhaps matching TRBD1 (6 bases). Germline CDR1 PRHDT, CDR2 FYEKMQ (reference sequence). The CDR3 is 12 amino acids. The ends were cut back, 5 bases at V and 6 bases at J, with 11 bases in the middle. Written as DNA, the CDR3 is TGTGCCAGCAGCCAAATCAGGGGCGAGCAGTACTTC. Translation gives CASSQIRGEQYF.

The chain is built from TRBV30 and TRBJ2-7; TRBD2 might be the D (5 bases). V was pared by 3 bases and J by 0 bases, with 15 bases between. The CDR3 spans 15 residues. CDR1 and CDR2 (germline): GTSNPN, SVGIG (reference sequence). The chain's CDR3 is CAWRVTADLSYEQYF. The CDR3 DNA sequence: TGTGCCTGGAGAGTTACAGCGGACCTCTCCTACGAGCAGTACTTC.

The table lists this clone with a count of one. The chain uses TRBV18 and TRBJ2-5; the match to TRBD2 covers 13 bases. J lost 5 bases, V lost 0 bases, and 6 bases had no gene match. The germline CDR1 and CDR2 sequences are KGHSH and LQKENI. CDR3 size: 17 residues. CDR3 coding DNA: TGTGCCAGCTCACCACCCCGGACTAGCGGGAGTCGGGAGACCCAGTACTTC. Translation gives CASSPPRTSGSRETQYF.

The chain recombines TRBV7-3 with TRBJ2-3, with unresolved D. Trimming removed 3 bases at V and 4 bases at J, with 5 bases between. This CDR3 region has 12 residues. Germline V gene lookup returns CDR1 SGHTA and CDR2 FQGTGA. The CDR3 spells CASSFQPDTQYF. CDR3 coding DNA: TGTGCCAGCAGCTTCCAGCCAGATACGCAGTATTTT.

This chain links TRBV5-4 with TRBJ2-7; 7 nucleotides line up with TRBD2. This CDR3 has 15 residues. The germline V gene has CDR1 SGHNT and CDR2 YYREEE (reference sequence). Germline trimming cut 3 bases from V and 2 bases from J; bases unmatched to any gene: 8. In DNA, the CDR3 is TGTGCCAGCAGCTGGAGCGCGGGAGTACCCTACGAGCAGTACTTC. The encoded protein is CASSWSAGVPYEQYF.

This chain joins TRBV19 and TRBJ2-3; the match to TRBD2 covers 13 bases. This CDR3 contains 17 residues. J was trimmed by 0 bases and V by 10 bases; bases with no gene match: 10. CDR1 and CDR2 from the germline V gene are LNHDA and SQIVND (reference sequence). CDR3 amino acids: CATTSGRGALSTDTQYF. CDR3 bases: TGTGCCACCACTAGCGGGAGGGGGGCCCTAAGCACAGATACGCAGTATTTT.

The chain couples TRBV29-1 to TRBJ2-7; D tentatively reads TRBD1 or TRBD2 (5 bases each). The V gene lost 4 bases and the J gene lost 4 bases, with 14 bases spanning the gap. The germline V gene has CDR1 SQVTM and CDR2 ANQGSEA. CDR3 length: 13 residues. The CDR3 sequence is CSVAYEGWYEQYF. CDR3 DNA sequence: TGCAGCGTTGCGTATGAGGGGTGGTACGAGCAGTACTTC.

The chain couples TRBV5-1 to TRBJ1-2; D unresolved. Germline CDR1 and CDR2: SGHRS and YFSETQ. V was pared by 1 base and J by 0 bases, with 10 bases between. The CDR3 extends over 15 amino acids. CDR3 residues: CASSLWAATNYGYTF. The CDR3 DNA is TGCGCCAGCAGCTTGTGGGCAGCAACTAACTATGGCTACACCTTC.

The count of this clone is one. The rearrangement links TRBV27 to TRBJ1-1; perhaps TRBD1 as D (5 bases). The germline V gene encodes CDR1 MNHEY and CDR2 SMNVEV (reference sequence). With 4 bases removed from V and 2 bases from J, the gap between germline ends came to 14 bases. The CDR3 length is 15 residues. This CDR3 is CASSSPRQINTEAFF. The DNA for the CDR3 is TGTGCCAGCAGTTCGCCAAGACAGATAAACACTGAAGCTTTCTTT.

The chain employs TRBV4-2 and TRBJ2-4, with D possibly TRBD1 on 7 matching bases. The V and J ends lost 2 bases and 6 bases respectively, with 38 bases between them. The germline CDR1 and CDR2 sequences are LGHNA and YNFKEQ. The CDR3 runs 23 residues. The CDR3 nucleotides read TGTGCCAGCAGCCAACAAGTATTGGGCCCTGGGACAGCTGATTTAGCGGCGGTAAACATTCAGTACTTC. Residues: CASSQQVLGPGTADLAAVNIQYF.

The chain has TRBV7-9 and TRBJ1-1; 8 positions agree with TRBD1. V lost 2 bases to trimming and J lost 5 bases; unmatched junction nucleotides: 4. The CDR3 extends over 14 amino acids. CDR1 is SEHNR, CDR2 FQNEAQ, per germline (reference sequence). CDR3 coding DNA: TGTGCCAGCAGCTTACCTAGGACAGGGACTGAAGCTTTCTTT. This sequence encodes CASSLPRTGTEAFF.

The gene calls are TRBV6-1 and TRBJ1-1; 7 bases are a match to TRBD1. Trimming took 8 bases from V and 4 from J; bases not matched to a gene: 13. The germline V gene encodes CDR1 MNHNS and CDR2 SASEGT. The CDR3 length is 15 residues. For the CDR3, the DNA is TGTGCCAGCCCCCTAGACAGGGTCGTTGCCACTGAAGCTTTCTTT. This sequence encodes CASPLDRVVATEAFF.